Listed here are 6 T cell receptor beta chains from one sample, sequenced in a study of CD4 T cells in relation to SARS-CoV-2 and coronaviruses. Their cognate antigens are unknown. The assay was immunoSEQ multiplex PCR, and TCRdb's table has in-frame clones only and misses some. Of approximately 40,000 clones listed, over 65% are singletons. What was sequenced was memory CD4+ T cells from PBMCs, cultured in vitro. These receptors were taken from an adult with COVID-19.

The V and J genes are TRBV4-1 and TRBJ2-7, with D maybe TRBD1 (5 bases). The CDR3 spans 15 residues. V gave up 3 bases and J gave up 2 bases, with 14 bases separating them. Germline V gene sequence: CDR1 MGHRA, CDR2 YSYEKL. The CDR3 sequence: CASSHPSRTTYEQYF. CDR3 in DNA: TGCGCCAGCAGCCACCCATCAAGGACAACCTACGAGCAGTACTTC.

CDR3 bases: TGTGCCAGCAGCTTAGATTCCAATCAGCCCCAGCATTTT. Translating it yields CASSLDSNQPQHF. The chain uses TRBV11-2 and TRBJ1-5; D call uncertain. Germline V CDR1 and CDR2: SGHAT, FQNNGV. This CDR3 comprises 13 residues. Deletions cut 0 bases from V and 3 bases from J, with 3 bases between.

The chain recombines TRBV5-1 with TRBJ2-1; perhaps TRBD1 as D (5 bases). The germline CDR1 and CDR2 sequences are SGHRS and YFSETQ. The CDR3 contains 14 residues. Trimming took 0 bases from V and 5 from J, leaving 9 bases between them. CDR3 in DNA: TGCGCCAGCAGCTTGGGACAGAGCCACAATGAGCAGTTCTTC. Translation gives CASSLGQSHNEQFF.

The rearrangement links TRBV7-3 to TRBJ2-5; the match to TRBD2 covers 9 bases. Germline CDR1 is SGHTA and CDR2 is FQGTGA. J gave up 3 bases and V 10 bases, and 3 bases lay outside the gene matches. There are 12 residues in the CDR3. The chain's CDR3 is CATIAGEETQYF. The DNA for the CDR3 is TGTGCCACCATAGCGGGAGAAGAGACCCAGTACTTC.

V and J are TRBV7-8 and TRBJ1-1, with TRBD1 identical over 7 bases. The length of the CDR3 is 17 residues. V shed 1 base and J 0 bases; nucleotides not matched to a gene: 8. Germline V CDR1 and CDR2: SGHVS, FQNEAQ. For the CDR3, the DNA is TGTGCCAGCAGCTTAGGTTCCGGGACAGCGATGAACACTGAAGCTTTCTTT. It yields the protein CASSLGSGTAMNTEAFF.

This clone was seen just once. This chain uses TRBV14 with TRBJ1-5, with D unclear. The germline gives CDR1 SGHDN, CDR2 FVKESK. The CDR3 extends over 13 amino acids. Trimming took 4 bases from V and 6 from J, leaving 10 bases between them. CDR3 nucleotides: TGTGCCAGCAGCCTCGGACCGTCTCAGCCCCAGCATTTT. Amino acid sequence: CASSLGPSQPQHF. Full variable domain (rest looked up from reference TRBV14 and TRBJ1-5): EAGVTQFPSHSVIEKGQTVTLRCDPISGHDNLYWYRRVMGKEIKFLLHFVKESKQDESGMPNNRFLAERTGGTYSTLKVQPAELEDSGVYFCASSLGPSQPQHFGDGTRLSIL.